This note documents a single T cell receptor beta chain sequence. What it binds is not known. TCRdb's copy holds only in-frame clones and misses some; the assay was immunoSEQ multiplex PCR. The sample holds fewer than 15,000 clones, 85% to 90% seen once. With 4 bases removed from V and 2 bases from J, the gap between germline ends came to 9 bases. CDR1 MNHEY and CDR2 SMNVEV come from the germline V gene (reference sequence). The CDR3 contains 14 residues. These data are taken from a study of PD-1 blockade in classical Hodgkin lymphoma. Turning to the study itself: Patients were infused with nivolumab 3 mg/kg every 2 weeks. Study conclusions and caveats: Diversity similar to that of newly diagnosed patients was seen at baseline in complete responders.

Each patient relapsed following autologous stem cell transplantation, and prior brentuximab vedotin exposure differed. Each best response was a complete response, a partial response or progressive disease. The chain joins TRBV27 to TRBJ1-3; D is ambiguous. This TCR came from a human donor with classical Hodgkin lymphoma. Sequencing used peripheral blood mononuclear cells (PBMCs), obtained at baseline. CDR3 coding DNA: TGTGCCAGCAGTTCCCGGACCGCTGGAAACACCATATATTTT. Amino acid sequence: CASSSRTAGNTIYF.